This T cell receptor (beta chain) stems from a study of blood T cells in healthy people across ages (dated by TCRdb to between 2014 and 2016). As for the study more broadly: In model experiments, template switching captured roughly one uniquely barcoded TCR beta cDNA molecule for every two T cells. To track age-related changes in TCR beta repertoire diversity, the study relied on deep sequencing normalized with unique cDNA molecular identifiers. Four age groups were formed from the donors: young (average approximately 15 years), middle-aged (more than 35), aged (62) and long-lived (around 80). Donors of different ages were randomly distributed across sequencing lanes to avoid experimental bias. For two donors (one aged 18 to 30 and one aged 80 or older), the study analyzed two additional independent replicas of 1 million unique cDNA reads from the same blood draw. Paper-wide results and their limitations: Estimates of total diversity based on one million sequenced T cells were considered lower bounds and underestimates. There was a strong correlation between observed TCR beta diversity and the percentage of naive T cells measured by flow cytometry. Observed TCR beta diversity per million T cells fell roughly linearly with age, and a significant reduction was already apparent by age around 44. Compared with the aged group, the long-lived group had more naive CD4+ T cells, fewer expanded clones and increased TCR diversity, suggesting age selection. Because the CMV infection status of the donors was unknown, age-related changes in expanded clonotypes may potentially have been confounded. Since profiling was done on bulk unsorted PBMCs, naive and antigen-experienced compartments could not be conclusively compared.

CDR3 length: 19 amino acids, cysteine to phenylalanine. Only the CDR3 portion is preserved as DNA: 57 bases, with reading frame beginning at the first base. In the germline V gene, CDR1 corresponds to SNHLY and CDR2 to FYNNEI. V loses 10 bases at its end and J loses 2 bases; junction bases beyond the gene matches: 14. Library construction relied on 5' RACE. The sequencing machine was an Illumina HiSeq 2500. A second about 7 to 11 cycle PCR used a sample-barcoded 5' primer and a J-beta primer mix. Each TCR beta cDNA molecule received a unique molecular identifier from a template-switch 5' adaptor carrying 12 random nucleotides. Each sample yielded at least 2.5 million CDR3-containing paired-end reads. All of the RNA was converted into first-strand cDNA using the Mint cDNA synthesis kit, with a TRBC-specific oligonucleotide serving as the primer. Following uracil-DNA glycosylase treatment, a first 18-cycle PCR with universal primers M1SS and BC2_uni_R was performed on all cDNA. In the paper's pipeline: For normalization, 1 million high-quality reads were randomly selected from each sample, with every read carrying a distinct molecular identifier. Reads sharing molecular identifiers were discarded rather than binned into consensus sequences. MiTCR, set to a Q25 quality threshold and the strictest error-elimination algorithm, was used for CDR3 identification, clonotype clustering and error correction. A nonparametric unseen species model with Euler transformation was used to estimate lower-bound total TCR beta diversity. Through fastp at Q25 and MiXCR, TCRdb rebuilt clones from the public reads, retaining in-frame beta chains. Entries are consolidated by CDR3 protein sequence, retaining the most common genes and DNA. The V and J calls reflect TCRdb's pipeline rather than the authors' work. This sample gives approximately 1.5 million distinct CDR3 sequences in total; about 32% of them show up just once. Of the sample, 11% falls within the top ten clones.

The donors were roughly 39 Caucasian individuals from Russia, aged roughly 6 to 95 years, who were systemically healthy. Approximately 10 milliliters of peripheral blood were collected from each donor into EDTA-treated Vacutainer tubes. Ficoll-Paque density-gradient centrifugation was used to isolate PBMCs, with at least 6 million obtained per sample. Trizol reagent was used to extract total RNA from the PBMCs, yielding at least 5.5 micrograms per sample. For every donor, flow cytometry on a PBMC aliquot measured the percentage of naive CD45RAhigh/CD27high T cells. This clonotype was recorded a few times. Which antigen it targets is not known. One base away there is no much larger clone; base qualities are not given.

The clonotype was recovered from a woman in her 30s in good health. Here the chain combines TRBV2 and TRBJ2-1, and 16 junctional nucleotides match TRBD2. Material for sequencing was blood. The CDR3: CATNPGLAGGLVAYNEQFF. The sequence in DNA is TGTGCCACAAACCCGGGACTAGCGGGGGGGCTTGTAGCCTACAATGAGCAGTTCTTC.